This T cell receptor (beta chain) was identified in a study of neoadjuvant anti-PD-1 for oral cavity cancer. Overall study context: Patients mostly received three to four biweekly nivolumab doses at 3 mg/kg before surgery. Non-progressing patients received a fourth nivolumab dose near day 43, then surgery on days 50-56.

The study's findings and limits: Only a few patients per response group were TCR-analyzed; validation needed.

PBMC libraries mostly used roughly 480 ng of input genomic DNA, with six replicates per sample. TCRdb keeps only in-frame clones here, not all; method: immunoSEQ multiplex PCR. Of under 7,000 clones in the sample, just under 75% were seen once. As concerns this clone: Its antigen is not known.

CDR3 length: 13 residues. The V gene lost 1 base and the J gene lost 6 bases, with 7 bases spanning the gap. Germline V gene data show CDR1 as LGHNA and CDR2 as YNFKEQ. The clonotype originates from a person between 40 and 80 years old with oral cavity squamous cell carcinoma. The material was PBMCs, obtained before nivolumab (anti-PD-1) treatment. This sequence joins TRBV4-2 and TRBJ2-1; D unclear. Here the CDR3 reads CASSQAWANEQFF. CDR3 nucleotide sequence: TGTGCCAGCAGCCAAGCCTGGGCCAATGAGCAGTTCTTC.